Below, 23 T cell receptor beta chains from the same sample are listed, as sequenced in a study of blood T cells in healthy people across ages. A second 7 to 11 cycle PCR used barcoded and J-beta primers. Using its own MiXCR run on the 5' RACE reads, TCRdb lists one record per CDR3 protein. In the table there are about 1.8 million distinct CDR3 sequences, roughly 52% of which are singletons. Sequencing used blood. These receptors were obtained from a woman aged 40-49 years in good health.

V is TRBV20-1 and J is TRBJ2-7; the match to TRBD2 covers 12 bases. The germline V gene has CDR1 DFQATT and CDR2 SNEGSKA (reference sequence). V lost 0 bases, J lost 2 bases, and 5 bases stayed unmatched. This CDR3 has 16 amino acids. CDR3 in amino acids: CSARDRLAGGTYEQYF. As DNA, the CDR3 is TGCAGTGCTAGAGATCGGCTAGCGGGGGGGACCTACGAGCAGTACTTC.

This clonotype has more than one count but fewer than ten. The chain joins TRBV4-3 to TRBJ2-1; 9 nucleotides line up with TRBD1. Looked up from germline, CDR1 is LGHNA and CDR2 is YSLEER. This CDR3 is built from 16 residues. Germline trimming cut 1 base from V and 2 bases from J; bases unmatched to any gene: 3. The CDR3 bases are TGCGCCAGCAGCCAAGCGGACAGGGGAACCTACAATGAGCAGTTCTTC. It translates to CASSQADRGTYNEQFF.

This clonotype was detected only once. The J gene is TRBJ2-7, the V gene TRBV6-2 or TRBV6-3; D unresolved. V was shortened by 10 bases and J by 2 bases, with 18 bases between the two germline ends. The length of the CDR3 is 14 residues. Germline V gene data show CDR1 as MNHEY and CDR2 as SVGEGT. CDR3 in amino acids: CANPTDLIPYEQYF. The CDR3 region has the DNA TGTGCCAACCCCACAGACCTTATACCCTACGAGCAGTACTTC.

The rearrangement joins TRBV7-2 to TRBJ2-3; D is tentatively TRBD1 or TRBD2 (5 bases each). From germline, CDR1 is SGHTA and CDR2 FQGNSA. V lost 2 bases, J lost 6 bases, and 12 bases lay in between. The CDR3 runs to 14 residues. The CDR3 loop is CASSLMGVGDTQYF. CDR3 DNA: TGTGCCAGCAGCTTAATGGGGGTTGGCGATACGCAGTATTTT.

The chain has TRBV12-3 or TRBV12-4 and TRBJ1-1; no clear D gene. Trimming left V 4 bases short and J 6 bases short, with 18 bases between. The CDR3 extends over 15 amino acids. The CDR3, as DNA: TGTGCCAGCAGTTCCCCCGGTTCCCCGGGTGCTGAAGCTTTCTTT. Protein product: CASSSPGSPGAEAFF.

This chain joins TRBV29-1 and TRBJ1-2; D gene uncertain. Trimming stripped 2 bases from V and 4 bases from J, with 11 bases between. The CDR3 is 13 amino acids. Germline loops: CDR1 SQVTM, CDR2 ANQGSEA. CDR3 sequence (DNA): TGCAGCGTTGAAAACCCAAACGGCTATGGCTACACCTTC. Protein: CSVENPNGYGYTF.

The chain has TRBV29-1 and TRBJ2-3, with TRBD2 matching over 7 bases. This CDR3 is built from 13 residues. The germline CDR1 and CDR2 sequences are SQVTM and ANQGSEA. V was pared by 5 bases and J by 4 bases, with 6 bases of the junction left unmatched. The chain's CDR3 is CSVHKGGADTQYF. The DNA for the CDR3 is TGCAGCGTTCATAAGGGAGGGGCAGATACGCAGTATTTT.

The rearrangement links TRBV2 to TRBJ1-2, with no clear D. V was trimmed by 0 bases and J by 1 base, leaving 12 bases between them. Per the germline V gene, CDR1 is SNHLY and CDR2 is FYNNEI. The CDR3 is 16 amino acids. CDR3 nucleotides: TGTGCCAGCAGTGAAGCGGGAACCACCCTTAACTATGGCTACACCTTC. It encodes CASSEAGTTLNYGYTF.

This clonotype has a handful of counts. This chain joins TRBV3-1 and TRBJ2-1; D unresolved. Germline V CDR1 and CDR2: LGHDT, YNNKEL (reference sequence). V lost 1 base and J lost 2, with 6 bases in between. This CDR3 has 14 amino acids. DNA for the CDR3: TGTGCCAGCAGCCAAGCCGAACCCTACAATGAGCAGTTCTTC. Translation gives CASSQAEPYNEQFF.

A single count supports this clonotype. This may be a read error: a much more frequent sequence differs by one nucleotide. This chain links TRBV27 with TRBJ2-7; D uncertain. The CDR3 has 13 residues. Germline CDR1 is MNHEY and CDR2 is SMNVEV (reference sequence). The V end was cut by 5 bases, the J end by 7 bases, with 15 bases between. The CDR3 region is CASSPPRSFEQYF. The CDR3 DNA sequence: TGTGCCAGCAGTCCACCCCGGAGTTTTGAGCAGTACTTC.

This chain uses TRBV4-2 with TRBJ2-3; 7 bases map to TRBD2. This CDR3 is 15 amino acids long. Germline CDR1 and CDR2: LGHNA and YNFKEQ. Unmatched junction bases numbered 6, after V lost 4 bases and J lost 2 bases. The CDR3 reads CASSPIAGYTDTQYF. In DNA, the CDR3 is TGTGCCAGCAGCCCAATAGCGGGTTACACAGATACGCAGTATTTT.

This chain joins TRBV27 and TRBJ2-7; D may be TRBD1 (6 bases). The CDR3 has 21 amino acids. With 2 bases removed from V and 0 bases from J, the gap between germline ends came to 29 bases. Germline CDR1 and CDR2: MNHEY and SMNVEV (reference sequence). The CDR3 protein is CASSLPRRQELSQQSSYEQYF. The CDR3 region has the DNA TGTGCCAGCAGTTTACCCCGTCGACAGGAGCTTTCCCAACAGAGCTCCTACGAGCAGTACTTC.

The chain employs TRBV6-2 or TRBV6-3 and TRBJ2-4; no firm D call. V shed 2 bases and J shed 1 base, with 6 bases lying between them. Germline V gene sequence: CDR1 MNHEY, CDR2 SVGEGT. The CDR3 contains 14 residues. The CDR3 DNA reads as TGTGCCAGCAGTTACCAGGTCGCCAAAAACATTCAGTACTTC. It translates to CASSYQVAKNIQYF.

This clonotype appeared a few times. CDR3 nucleotides: TGCGCCAGCAGCTTGGGGCCTAGACAGTATCAAGAGACCCAGTACTTC. This codes for CASSLGPRQYQETQYF. This chain uses TRBV5-1 with TRBJ2-5; D perhaps matches TRBD1 (5 bases). Germline-derived CDR1 and CDR2 are SGHRS and YFSETQ. V gave up 0 bases and J gave up 2 bases, with 14 bases separating them. The CDR3 consists of 16 residues.

A few counts support this clonotype. V and J are TRBV7-2 and TRBJ2-1; D gene ambiguous. Trimming removed 4 bases at V and 2 bases at J, with 12 bases between. Germline V lookup: CDR1 SGHTA, CDR2 FQGNSA. The CDR3 consists of 15 residues. CDR3 residues: CASSSAGPPYNEQFF. For the CDR3, the DNA is TGTGCCAGCAGCTCAGCCGGGCCCCCCTACAATGAGCAGTTCTTC.

The rearrangement links TRBV6-2 or TRBV6-3 to TRBJ1-5; 9 nucleotides align to TRBD1. Per germline, CDR1 MNHEY and CDR2 SVGEGT. V shed 5 bases, J shed 1 base, and the junction held 6 bases outside the gene matches. CDR3 size: 16 residues. The CDR3 region has the DNA TGTGCCAGCAGTCTACCGACAGGGGGGAGCAATCAGCCCCAGCATTTT. It codes for CASSLPTGGSNQPQHF.

DNA for the CDR3: TGTGCCAGCAGTTTACCCGGACAGGGGATGGAATCCACCCACTATGGCTACACCTTC. Translation gives CASSLPGQGMESTHYGYTF. This rearrangement joins TRBV12-3 or TRBV12-4 to TRBJ1-2; 9 bases line up with TRBD1. The V and J ends lost 2 bases and 3 bases, in that order; junction bases with no gene match: 16. The CDR3 sequence is 19 residues long.

The chain carries TRBV18 and TRBJ1-5; 8 nucleotides align to TRBD1. The CDR3 extends over 17 amino acids. The J segment lost 0 bases and the V segment lost 3 bases, leaving 7 bases of the junction unmatched. The V gene's germline CDR1 is KGHSH and CDR2 LQKENI. CDR3 sequence (DNA): TGTGCCAGCTCACCCCTGGACAGGGCTTATAGCAATCAGCCCCAGCATTTT. Translated: CASSPLDRAYSNQPQHF.

V and J are TRBV25-1 and TRBJ2-1; the match to TRBD2 covers 7 bases. This CDR3 region has 13 residues. Germline CDR1 MGHDK, CDR2 SYGVNS. Unmatched junction bases numbered 4, after V lost 6 bases and J lost 5 bases. CDR3 residues: CASRSGDHNEQFF. The CDR3 DNA sequence: TGTGCCAGCAGGAGCGGGGATCACAATGAGCAGTTCTTC.

The rearrangement joins TRBV7-9 to TRBJ2-5, with a weak D call TRBD1 (7 bases). This CDR3 spans 14 amino acids. With 5 bases removed from V and 9 bases from J, the gap between germline ends came to 19 bases. Germline-derived CDR1 and CDR2 are SEHNR and FQNEAQ (reference sequence). The CDR3 region is CASSLGTEQGAQYF. In DNA form, the CDR3 reads TGTGCCAGCAGCCTCGGGACTGAGCAGGGGGCCCAGTACTTC. The full variable domain, rest sourced from reference TRBV7-9 and TRBJ2-5, is DTGVSQNPRHKITKRGQNVTFRCDPISEHNRLYWYRQTLGQGPEFLTYFQNEAQLEKSRLLSDRFSAERPKGSFSTLEIQRTEQGDSAMYLCASSLGTEQGAQYFGPGTRLLVL.

This CDR3 reads CASSEEGGGSDEQYF. The CDR3 coding sequence is TGTGCCAGCAGTGAAGAAGGGGGGGGGAGCGATGAGCAGTACTTC. The rearrangement links TRBV6-1 to TRBJ2-4, with D possibly TRBD2 on 7 matching bases. This CDR3 region has 15 residues. The V end was cut by 1 base, the J end by 13 bases, with 20 bases between. Per germline, CDR1 MNHNS and CDR2 SASEGT.

The table lists this clonotype with a count of one. The DNA of the CDR3 is TGCAGTGCTAGAGATACGGGTTACGAGCAGTACTTC. This translates into CSARDTGYEQYF. The rearrangement links TRBV20-1 to TRBJ2-7; D unresolved. Germline V gives CDR1 DFQATT, CDR2 SNEGSKA (reference sequence). CDR3 length: 12 amino acids. Trimming removed 0 bases at V and 4 bases at J, with 7 bases between.

This clonotype has just one count. The chain joins TRBV27 to TRBJ2-2; TRBD1 matches 7 bases. The V gene's germline CDR1 is MNHEY and CDR2 SMNVEV (reference sequence). The CDR3 contains 13 residues. J gave up 6 bases and V 6 bases, and 4 bases lay outside the gene matches. The DNA for the CDR3 is TGTGCCAGCAGCAGGGGGTTCGCCGGGGAGCTGTTTTTT. Its translation is CASSRGFAGELFF.